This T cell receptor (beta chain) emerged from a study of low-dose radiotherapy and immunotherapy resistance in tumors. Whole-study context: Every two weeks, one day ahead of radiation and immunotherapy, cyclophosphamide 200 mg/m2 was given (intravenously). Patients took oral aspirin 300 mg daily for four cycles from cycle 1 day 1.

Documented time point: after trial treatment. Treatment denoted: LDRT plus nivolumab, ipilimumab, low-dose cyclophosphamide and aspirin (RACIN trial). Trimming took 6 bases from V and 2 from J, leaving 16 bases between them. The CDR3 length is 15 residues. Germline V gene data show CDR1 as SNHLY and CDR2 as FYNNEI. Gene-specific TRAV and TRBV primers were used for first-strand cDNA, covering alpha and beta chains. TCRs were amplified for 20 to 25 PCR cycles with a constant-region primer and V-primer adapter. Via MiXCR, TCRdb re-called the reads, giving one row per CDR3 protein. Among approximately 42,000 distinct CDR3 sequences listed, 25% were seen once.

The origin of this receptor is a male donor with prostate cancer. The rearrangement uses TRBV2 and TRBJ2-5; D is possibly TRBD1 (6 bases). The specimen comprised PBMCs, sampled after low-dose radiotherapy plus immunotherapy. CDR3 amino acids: CASSTDLTGQETQYF. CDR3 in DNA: TGTGCCAGCAGCACCGATCTGACAGGACAAGAGACCCAGTACTTC. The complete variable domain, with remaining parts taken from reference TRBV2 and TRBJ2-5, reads EPEVTQTPSHQVTQMGQEVILRCVPISNHLYFYWYRQILGQKVEFLVSFYNNEISEKSEIFDDQFSVERPDGSNFTLKIRSTKLEDSAMYFCASSTDLTGQETQYFGPGTRLLVL.